One TCR beta chain is described in this entry. Germline CDR1 is SEHNR and CDR2 is FQNEAQ (reference sequence). V gave up 5 bases and J gave up 5 bases; unmatched junction bases: 7. The CDR3 extends over 14 amino acids. Libraries were prepared by immunoSEQ multiplex PCR; TCRdb keeps only in-frame clonotypes and omits some of them. Counted here are approximately 40,000 clones, about 88% occurring once; the ten biggest clones make up around 2.4%. The sample comes from a study of blood T cell repertoires in COVID-19. On the study more broadly: Spain, Italy and the United States supplied samples that represented acute and convalescent COVID-19.

The sequencing input was peripheral blood. The V gene is TRBV7-9, the J gene TRBJ2-3, with 7 bases fitting TRBD1. This clonotype was sampled from a human donor in a cohort sampled during active COVID-19. CDR3: CASSLRTGVDTQYF. CDR3 in DNA: TGTGCCAGCAGCCTACGTACAGGGGTAGATACGCAGTATTTT. Full variable domain (outside the CDR3, taken from reference TRBV7-9 and TRBJ2-3): DTGVSQNPRHKITKRGQNVTFRCDPISEHNRLYWYRQTLGQGPEFLTYFQNEAQLEKSRLLSDRFSAERPKGSFSTLEIQRTEQGDSAMYLCASSLRTGVDTQYFGPGTRLTVL.